Sequencing of this T cell receptor beta chain was carried out in a study of T cells in Graves' hyperthyroidism and ophthalmopathy. Notes on the study in general: Most clonotypes expanded in thyroid above 0.001 were likewise present in blood. The model forecast ophthalmopathy, anticipating it by a median about 7 months before onset.

TCR beta CDR3 regions were amplified from RNA transcripts. First-round RT-PCR targeting the TCR CDR3 was performed with the HTBI primer set. In TCRdb, the multiplex PCR reads were re-called with MiXCR into one record per CDR3 protein. Of about 560,000 distinct CDR3 sequences detected, around 15% appear once; the ten largest clones hold 15% to 20%. For this clonotype: The target antigen is unknown.

Trimming took 7 bases from V and 3 from J; bases not matched to a gene: 9. The CDR3 extends over 16 amino acids. Each patient was aged 18 to 65 and had newly diagnosed hyperthyroidism of under 2 months' duration. Fresh peripheral blood, 9.5 to 10 ml of it, supplied the PBMCs. Sample: blood. The chain recombines TRBV12-3 or TRBV12-4 with TRBJ2-1; 10 nucleotides align to TRBD2. The TCR comes from a young woman with Graves' hyperthyroidism. The CDR3 loop reads CASNSWTSGYYNEQFF. CDR3 in DNA: TGTGCCAGCAATTCCTGGACTAGCGGATACTACAATGAGCAGTTCTTC.